The 20 T cell receptor beta chains below all came from one sample that was sequenced in a study of blood T cells in healthy people across ages. It was with a sample-barcoded 5' primer and a J-beta primer mix that a second PCR of roughly 7 to 12 cycles was run. TCRdb re-derived calls from the 5' RACE reads in MiXCR, one entry per CDR3 protein. The sample has approximately 360,000 distinct CDR3 sequences; about 52% are singletons. Specimen: blood. These receptors came from a man aged 55 to 70 in good health.

CDR3 residues: CASRPPGQGDEQFF. The CDR3, as DNA: TGCGCCAGCAGACCTCCGGGACAGGGGGATGAGCAGTTCTTC. The rearrangement links TRBV5-1 to TRBJ2-1; 11 bases are shared with TRBD1. This CDR3 region has 14 residues. V shed 5 bases and J 8 bases; nucleotides not matched to a gene: 6. CDR1 and CDR2 (germline): SGHRS, YFSETQ.

This clonotype was recorded only once. A read error may account for a junction end that differs from germline. The genes are TRBV3-1 and TRBJ1-5, with a possible D match to TRBD1 (6 bases). The CDR3 is 14 residues long. Germline CDR1 LGHDT, CDR2 YNNKEL (reference sequence). In nucleotides, the CDR3 is TGTGCCAGCTGCCAGGGGTATGGCAATCAGCCCCAGCATTTT. This sequence encodes CASCQGYGNQPQHF.

This clonotype was observed a few times. The CDR3, as DNA: TGTGCCATCAGTGAAAGCGGGAGGGCCCCAGATACGCAGTATTTT. It translates to CAISESGRAPDTQYF. This chain joins TRBV10-3 and TRBJ2-3; 10 nucleotides match TRBD2. V lost 3 bases to trimming and J lost 4 bases; unmatched junction nucleotides: 4. Germline V gene lookup returns CDR1 ENHRY and CDR2 SYGVKD. This CDR3 has 15 amino acids.

V is TRBV20-1 and J is TRBJ2-7, with D unclear. V dropped 4 bases and J dropped 2 bases, with 9 bases sitting between them. The CDR3 extends over 12 amino acids. The germline V gene has CDR1 DFQATT and CDR2 SNEGSKA (reference sequence). The CDR3, as DNA: TGCAGTGCTATAAGGAGACCCTACGAGCAGTACTTC. It translates to CSAIRRPYEQYF.

The chain couples TRBV6-4 to TRBJ1-5; D gene uncertain. Trimming cost V 5 bases and J 6 bases, with 14 bases left between them. The CDR3 runs to 14 residues. Germline-derived CDR1 and CDR2 are MRHNA and SNTAGT. The CDR3 is CASSLGRKSQPQHF. CDR3 DNA sequence: TGTGCCAGCAGTCTAGGACGGAAAAGTCAGCCCCAGCATTTT.

V usage is TRBV6-5 and J usage is TRBJ1-1, with unresolved D. There are 14 residues in the CDR3. Germline V gene sequence: CDR1 MNHEY, CDR2 SVGAGI. Trimming left V 5 bases short and J 4 bases short, with 14 bases between. The CDR3 DNA sequence: TGTGCCAGCAGTCAACAACCCGAGAGCACTGAAGCTTTCTTT. Amino acid sequence: CASSQQPESTEAFF.

This clonotype was seen only a few times. V usage is TRBV29-1 and J usage is TRBJ1-2; no clear D. CDR1 is SQVTM, CDR2 ANQGSEA, per germline. Trimming pared 0 bases from V and 1 base from J, leaving 9 bases between. The CDR3 extends over 14 amino acids. The CDR3, as DNA: TGCAGCGTTGAAGATCCAGGAGATAACTATGGCTACACCTTC. Translating gives CSVEDPGDNYGYTF.

This clonotype was seen only a few times. The rearrangement joins TRBV7-2 to TRBJ2-1, with TRBD2 matching 13 bases. Germline loops: CDR1 SGHTA, CDR2 FQGNSA. V lost 5 bases to trimming and J lost 4 bases; unmatched junction nucleotides: 5. The CDR3 sequence is 16 residues long. In nucleotides, the CDR3 is TGTGCCAGCAGCCCTCCGGGACTAGCGGGATACAATGAGCAGTTCTTC. The encoded protein is CASSPPGLAGYNEQFF.

This clonotype was seen many times. The genes are TRBV28 and TRBJ2-5; D is possibly TRBD2 (6 bases). The CDR3 loop spans 16 amino acids. Germline V lookup: CDR1 MDHEN, CDR2 SYDVKM. With 0 bases removed from V and 0 bases from J, the gap between germline ends came to 11 bases. CDR3 in amino acids: CASSLWGDSHQETQYF. The CDR3 coding sequence is TGTGCCAGCAGTTTATGGGGGGACTCGCACCAAGAGACCCAGTACTTC.

The chain recombines TRBV10-2 with TRBJ1-1, with D uncertain. Trimming left V 2 bases short and J 3 bases short, with 7 bases between. The CDR3 loop spans 13 amino acids. CDR1 and CDR2 (germline): WSHSY, SAAADI. The CDR3 region is CASSETKHTEAFF. The CDR3 nucleotides are TGCGCCAGCAGTGAGACTAAGCACACTGAAGCTTTCTTT.

V is TRBV5-5 and J is TRBJ2-2; 8 bases are shared with TRBD1. Trimming removed 4 bases from V and 5 bases from J; junction bases left unmatched: 19. This CDR3 has 19 residues. CDR1 is SGHKS and CDR2 is YYEKEE in the germline V gene (reference sequence). The DNA of the CDR3 is TGTGCCAGCAGCGGACAGGGCCGAGTAGTGTCCCGAAGGACCGGGGAGCTGTTTTTT. Translated, it gives CASSGQGRVVSRRTGELFF.

As for this clonotype: This CDR3 fails to terminate in the conserved phenylalanine or tryptophan, so it likely reflects a read error. J is TRBJ1-2 and V is TRBV2; D gene unclear. This CDR3 is built from 11 residues. The germline V gene has CDR1 SNHLY and CDR2 FYNNEI. V lost 8 bases and J lost 2, with 6 bases in between. The CDR3 loop is CASGTNYGYTS. In nucleotides, the CDR3 is TGTGCCAGCGGTACAAACTATGGCTACACCTCC.

This clonotype was seen a handful of times. The chain has TRBV3-1 and TRBJ2-7; D is perhaps TRBD1 or TRBD2 (5 bases each). Per the germline V gene, CDR1 is LGHDT and CDR2 is YNNKEL (reference sequence). Trimming pared 0 bases from V and 0 bases from J, leaving 12 bases between. This CDR3 has 16 residues. CDR3 DNA sequence: TGTGCCAGCAGCCAAGATCCCCCCGGGACCTCCTACGAGCAGTACTTC. Translated: CASSQDPPGTSYEQYF.

About this clonotype: Mismatch with germline at one junction end may stem from a read error. The chain recombines TRBV9 with TRBJ2-3; 7 bases line up with TRBD2. Per the germline V gene, CDR1 is SGDLS and CDR2 is YYNGEE. The length of the CDR3 is 16 residues. CDR3 bases: TGTGCCGGCAGCGTAGGAGGGAGGGTGGGCACAGATACGCAGTATTTT. Translated: CAGSVGGRVGTDTQYF. Full variable domain (missing parts from reference TRBV9 and TRBJ2-3): DSGVTQTPKHLITATGQRVTLRCSPRSGDLSVYWYQQSLDQGLQFLIQYYNGEERAKGNILERFSAQQFPDLHSELNLSSLELGDSALYFCAGSVGGRVGTDTQYFGPGTRLTVL.

This clonotype showed up just a few times. DNA of the CDR3: TGCAGTGCTAGAGATCGGACTGCCTATGGCTACACCTTC. As protein: CSARDRTAYGYTF. This sequence joins TRBV20-1 and TRBJ1-2; D gene uncertain. This CDR3 comprises 13 residues. Germline CDR1 DFQATT, CDR2 SNEGSKA (reference sequence). V lost 0 bases and J lost 4, with 9 bases in between.

With regard to this clonotype: The junction departs from germline at one end; a sequencing error may be responsible. The chain has TRBV6-2 or TRBV6-3 and TRBJ2-1; the D gene could be TRBD1 or TRBD2 (5 bases each). The CDR3 length is 14 residues. CDR1 and CDR2 from the germline V gene are MNHEY and SVGEGT. In DNA form, the CDR3 reads TGTGCCAGCACCGAGCCATCGGGGCTCAATCAGCAGTTCTTC. The encoded protein is CASTEPSGLNQQFF.

The chain joins TRBV29-1 to TRBJ2-1; D perhaps matches TRBD1 (6 bases). This CDR3 has 12 amino acids. Germline values: CDR1 SQVTM, CDR2 ANQGSEA. The V end was cut by 7 bases, the J end by 13 bases, with 20 bases between. CDR3 nucleotides: TGCAGCGCAATGACAGGTCGCCGGACCCAGTTCTTC. It is translated as CSAMTGRRTQFF.

This clonotype was picked up a small number of times. The V call is TRBV27, the J call TRBJ2-2, with D perhaps assigned TRBD1 or TRBD2 (5 bases each). This CDR3 has 18 residues. Germline CDR1 and CDR2: MNHEY and SMNVEV (reference sequence). The germline V and J ends were trimmed by 7 bases and 0 bases, with 21 bases remaining between them. The CDR3 DNA reads TGTGCCAGCACCGTTAGGGGATCGGACTCAGCGAACACCGGGGAGCTGTTTTTT. Translating it yields CASTVRGSDSANTGELFF.

This sequence joins TRBV7-9 and TRBJ2-6; D assignment may be TRBD1 or TRBD2 (5 bases each). CDR3 length: 17 residues. Germline CDR1 and CDR2: SEHNR and FQNEAQ (reference sequence). V was cut by 3 bases and J by 0 bases, with 12 bases left in between. For the CDR3, the DNA is TGTGCCAGCAGCTTGGTGTTCGGGGCCTCTGGGGCCAACGTCCTGACTTTC. This encodes CASSLVFGASGANVLTF.

This clonotype was recorded a few times. This may be a read error: a much more frequent sequence differs by one nucleotide. V and J are TRBV5-5 and TRBJ2-1, with D uncertain. Germline loops: CDR1 SGHKS, CDR2 YYEKEE (reference sequence). The CDR3 runs 14 residues. As DNA, the CDR3 is TGTGCCTGCAGCTTGCCCTCTGGTTACAATGAGCAGTTCTTC. It is translated as CACSLPSGYNEQFF.